Following are 21 T cell receptor beta chains from one sample sequenced in a study of shared clonotypes between healthy human individuals. Only in-frame clones appear in the TCRdb table, and some are missing; sequencing was by immunoSEQ multiplex PCR. The sample lists around 2.1 million clones; around 95% were seen once. Sample: naive CD4+ T cells sorted from blood. The subset here: CD45RA+ positively selected. The receptors derive from a man younger than 30 in good health.

The V gene is TRBV7-3, the J gene TRBJ2-1, with D perhaps matching TRBD1 (6 bases). The germline gives CDR1 SGHTA, CDR2 FQGTGA. This CDR3 spans 14 amino acids. The V and J ends lost 8 bases and 8 bases respectively, with 19 bases between them. Here the CDR3 DNA reads TGTGCCAGCCCAGAGGGCCAGGGGACGGATGAGCAGTTCTTC. This codes for CASPEGQGTDEQFF.

The gene calls are TRBV30 and TRBJ1-1; 7 nucleotides match TRBD1. Trimming cost V 0 bases and J 5 bases; bases outside gene matches: 6. The germline gives CDR1 GTSNPN, CDR2 SVGIG (reference sequence). This CDR3 has 14 amino acids. CDR3 nucleotide sequence: TGTGCCTGGAGTGTAGCAGTCAGGGGGACTGAAGCTTTCTTT. As protein: CAWSVAVRGTEAFF.

J is TRBJ1-1 and V is TRBV7-2; D unresolved. The CDR3 totals 15 residues. Germline lookup yields CDR1 SGHTA and CDR2 FQGNSA. V was pared by 5 bases and J by 4 bases, with 17 bases between. CDR3 amino acids: CASSPREGIGTEAFF. The CDR3 nucleotides are TGTGCCAGCAGCCCCCGAGAGGGAATAGGCACTGAAGCTTTCTTT.

This chain uses TRBV5-4 with TRBJ1-1; 7 positions match TRBD1. Trimming removed 3 bases from V and 0 bases from J; junction bases left unmatched: 2. The length of the CDR3 is 14 residues. CDR1 SGHNT and CDR2 YYREEE come from the germline V gene (reference sequence). CDR3 sequence reads: CASSWDSLNTEAFF. CDR3 nucleotides: TGTGCCAGCAGCTGGGACAGCCTGAACACTGAAGCTTTCTTT.

V usage is TRBV25-1 and J usage is TRBJ1-3; D might be TRBD1 (6 bases). This CDR3 spans 14 amino acids. CDR1 MGHDK and CDR2 SYGVNS come from the germline V gene. V was pared by 5 bases and J by 8 bases, with 16 bases between. The CDR3 sequence is CASSPAGGGHTIYF. DNA for the CDR3: TGTGCCAGCAGTCCCGCCGGGGGCGGCCACACCATATATTTT.

The chain couples TRBV6-5 to TRBJ1-2; 11 nucleotides line up with TRBD1. The CDR3 extends over 14 amino acids. In germline, CDR1 is MNHEY, CDR2 SVGAGI. V shed 6 bases, J shed 7 bases, and the junction held 7 bases outside the gene matches. The CDR3 spells CASRGTGGRSGYTF. In DNA form, the CDR3 reads TGTGCCAGCAGGGGGACAGGGGGAAGGTCTGGCTACACCTTC.

V and J are TRBV2 and TRBJ1-4; D is undetermined. V was shortened by 6 bases and J by 8 bases, with 16 bases between the two germline ends. CDR1 is SNHLY and CDR2 is FYNNEI in the germline V gene. The CDR3 runs to 14 residues. The CDR3 DNA is TGTGCCAGCAGCTTCAACGGACCTCCCGAAAAACTGTTTTTT. It codes for CASSFNGPPEKLFF.

This chain connects TRBV6-1 to TRBJ2-1; TRBD1 matches 8 bases. The CDR3 runs 11 residues. Germline V gives CDR1 MNHNS, CDR2 SASEGT. V was clipped by 8 bases and J by 9 bases; unmatched bases: 3. The CDR3, as DNA: TGTGCCAGCCAGGGGGCGAGTGAGCAGTTCTTC. Its protein product is CASQGASEQFF.

V usage is TRBV10-3 and J usage is TRBJ2-3; the D gene is possibly TRBD1 (6 bases). The ends were cut back, 0 bases at V and 4 bases at J, with 14 bases in the middle. Germline CDR1 is ENHRY and CDR2 is SYGVKD. CDR3 length: 16 residues. The CDR3 spells CAISESGTRGADTQYF. The DNA of the CDR3 is TGTGCCATCAGTGAGTCGGGGACAAGAGGGGCAGATACGCAGTATTTT.

About this clone: Within the sample, other DNA sequences also encode this same CDR3. The chain has TRBV18 and TRBJ1-1, with D uncertain. Trimming left V 2 bases short and J 0 bases short, with 4 bases between. This CDR3 contains 13 residues. Germline assignment: CDR1 KGHSH and CDR2 LQKENI. CDR3 nucleotides: TGTGCCAGCTCACCAGAGATGAACACTGAAGCTTTCTTT. Encoded protein: CASSPEMNTEAFF.

This chain uses TRBV4-2 with TRBJ1-1; D remains unclear. This CDR3 comprises 15 residues. V lost 1 base and J 0 bases, leaving 9 bases between the germline ends. CDR1 LGHNA and CDR2 YNFKEQ come from the germline V gene. Here the CDR3 DNA reads TGTGCCAGCAGCCAAGTAGGTCTCATGAACACTGAAGCTTTCTTT. This encodes CASSQVGLMNTEAFF.

This clone has just one count. The V and J genes are TRBV5-4 and TRBJ2-7, with D perhaps TRBD2 (5 bases). Germline V CDR1 and CDR2: SGHNT, YYREEE (reference sequence). The CDR3 covers 10 residues. With 4 bases removed from V and 7 bases from J, the gap between germline ends came to 6 bases. The CDR3 protein is CASSPGEQYF. CDR3 nucleotide sequence: TGTGCCAGCAGCCCGGGGGAGCAGTACTTC.

This sequence joins TRBV7-2 and TRBJ1-4; possibly TRBD1 for D (5 bases). Deletions cut 7 bases from V and 8 bases from J, with 20 bases between. This CDR3 spans 15 amino acids. Germline V gene lookup returns CDR1 SGHTA and CDR2 FQGNSA. CDR3 in DNA: TGTGCCAGCACCTTTACGCAAGGGGTGGGAGAAAAACTGTTTTTT. Residues: CASTFTQGVGEKLFF.

The J gene is TRBJ1-1, the V gene TRBV7-2; 11 bases are shared with TRBD1. The germline CDR1 and CDR2 sequences are SGHTA and FQGNSA. The CDR3 covers 17 residues. Trimming removed 5 bases from V and 7 bases from J; junction bases left unmatched: 15. CDR3 in DNA: TGTGCCAGCAGCCCCGCCGAGGACAGGGGGCGTAATAATGAAGCTTTCTTT. This codes for CASSPAEDRGRNNEAFF.

The chain carries TRBV7-9 and TRBJ2-1, with 9 bases that match TRBD2. V dropped 5 bases and J dropped 4; count of bases not matched to a gene: 6. CDR3 length equals 15 residues. Germline V gene sequence: CDR1 SEHNR, CDR2 FQNEAQ (reference sequence). Here the CDR3 reads CASSLMTSGYNEQFF. CDR3 nucleotide sequence: TGTGCCAGCAGCCTAATGACTAGCGGTTACAATGAGCAGTTCTTC.

This sequence joins TRBV4-2 and TRBJ2-7; 7 bases match TRBD2. CDR3 length equals 16 residues. The germline CDR1 and CDR2 sequences are LGHNA and YNFKEQ. V gave up 1 base and J gave up 0 bases; unmatched junction bases: 6. CDR3 residues: CASSQVGPSGSYEQYF. The CDR3 bases are TGTGCCAGCAGCCAAGTCGGTCCTAGCGGCTCCTACGAGCAGTACTTC.

The chain employs TRBV7-2 and TRBJ2-1, with 9 bases that match TRBD2. CDR1 and CDR2 from the germline V gene are SGHTA and FQGNSA. Trimming at V came to 3 bases and at J to 7 bases, leaving 13 bases not matched to a gene. The CDR3 has 17 residues. The DNA for the CDR3 is TGTGCCAGCAGCTTTCCCCGGGGTAGCGGGAGAACGAATGAGCAGTTCTTC. This translates into CASSFPRGSGRTNEQFF.

The chain uses TRBV2 and TRBJ1-2, with D hard to call. V was shortened by 10 bases and J by 8 bases, with 8 bases between the two germline ends. Germline V gene sequence: CDR1 SNHLY, CDR2 FYNNEI. The CDR3 spans 9 residues. The DNA of the CDR3 is TGTGCCATCCCAACCGGCTACACCTTC. The encoded protein is CAIPTGYTF.

This chain uses TRBV2 with TRBJ1-1, with D tentatively TRBD1 (5 bases). Germline CDR1 is SNHLY and CDR2 is FYNNEI. CDR3 length: 16 residues. V lost 1 base and J lost 4, with 16 bases in between. CDR3 DNA sequence: TGTGCCAGCAGTGAAGAGGGTGCGAATAGGGGCACTGAAGCTTTCTTT. Amino acid sequence: CASSEEGANRGTEAFF.

This clone has only one observation. The gene calls are TRBV9 and TRBJ1-3; tentative D call: TRBD1 (6 bases). The CDR3 has 17 amino acids. Between the trimmed V and J ends, which lost 4 bases and 1 base, there was a span of 18 bases. Germline CDR1 reads SGDLS; CDR2 reads YYNGEE. The CDR3 DNA reads as TGTGCCAGCAGCCCTAGAAGGGGGTCGGGATCTGGAAACACCATATATTTT. It specifies CASSPRRGSGSGNTIYF.

CDR3 protein: CASSLPGVGSAGELFF. The CDR3 DNA is TGTGCCAGCAGCTTACCGGGAGTGGGATCGGCCGGGGAGCTGTTTTTT. V gene TRBV5-6 combines with J gene TRBJ2-2; possibly TRBD2 for D (6 bases). Germline V gene data show CDR1 as SGHDT and CDR2 as YYEEEE. V lost 2 bases and J lost 6, with 17 bases in between. The CDR3 length is 16 residues.